The T cell receptor (beta chain) under discussion was sequenced for a study of cytomegalovirus exposure and HLA in healthy donors (dated by TCRdb to the late 2010s). Regarding the research as a whole: An earlier analysis of approximately 550 of the donors reported 250 to 350 Gb of sequence data and around 110 million unique TCR beta sequences from around 200 million T cells. An early release that covered approximately 600 HLA-typed donors contained around 300 gigabases of sequencing data and around 85 million unique TCR sequences. The genetic ancestry cluster associated with self-reported Caucasian donors included about four fifths of the roughly 360 genotyped donors. The study was designed to test whether signatures of past pathogen exposure could be identified by cataloging public T cell receptors. The T cell repertoires of about 700 subjects were profiled by immunosequencing and related to cytomegalovirus serostatus. Besides the first cohort of 666 subjects, a separate validation cohort made up of 120 or so different subjects was used. High-throughput TCR immunosequencing, statistical association of individual TCRs with disease status, and machine learning were combined to predict cytomegalovirus infection status. A later analysis re-examined previously published TCR beta repertoires from roughly 720 donors and added high-resolution HLA genotyping to investigate patterns of TCR occurrence. In the later analysis, no new phenotypic data were used to find candidate immune exposures; instead, reliance was placed on TCR beta sequences and their occurrence across donors. To decide whether each TCR beta V gene segment behaved as functional or pseudogenic, an earlier analysis of approximately 590 of the donors relied on high-throughput TCR beta sequencing. Alongside the repertoire data, information on donor age, sex, ethnicity and CMV serostatus was compiled. A later genetic analysis took genome-wide SNP genotypes for about 60% of the roughly 670 donors and used that subset as a discovery cohort. Every repertoire in the discovery cohort had been generated on one and the same sequencing platform. HLA typing included class I and class II loci at four-digit resolution. The number of typed donors differed by locus: about 620-630 for A, B, C, DRB1 and DQB1; 500 to 550 for DQA1; around 580 for DPA1; and some 470 for DPB1. Because of strong linkage in the cohort, roughly five DR-DQ haplotypes were treated as single units for association and clustering. Across some 400 genotyped donors of the cohort, an average of about 240,000 unique TCR beta nucleotide sequences per donor were sequenced, and roughly 17% of those sequences were non-productive. Overall study outcomes, separate from this receptor: The earlier analysis of some 540 of the donors excluded fewer than 20 rarely observed V segments, including chromosome 9 orphons, because counts were too low. In an earlier analysis of about 600 of the donors, most TCR beta V segments appeared in productive rearrangements about 90% or about 30% of the time, broadly matching IMGT annotations. Roughly uniform sequencing depth across donors was assumed in presence/absence analyses, although this assumption may not hold. In a later analysis, most CMV-associated TCR beta chains were found to appear HLA-restricted, with HLA associations seemingly driven largely by CMV exposure. Because some donors lacked HLA typing at each locus, the association tests relied only on the typed subset. The authors suggested that the approach could potentially be generalized to other disease states and immunological phenotypes. A few of the identified cytomegalovirus-associated TCR beta chains were confirmed in vitro to be specific for cytomegalovirus antigens. A cluster of highly shared sequence variants was judged likely to represent a technical artifact of the sequencing pipeline. According to a later analysis, TCR association rates differed among HLA loci, with DRB1 alleles showing the most associated TCRs and HLA-C alleles showing the fewest. When HLA alleles, especially DR and DQ, strongly co-occurred, TCR associations were difficult to assign to individual alleles. In a later genetic analysis, a missense DCLRE1C variant was associated with V-gene and J-gene trimming of TCR beta chains, and the association was replicated in an independent cohort. A further reported finding was that TCR beta sequences accurately predicted the HLA-A and HLA-B alleles for most subjects in the first cohort. In a later analysis, HLA-associated TCR beta chains showed more clonal expansion and lower generation probabilities than non-associated chains that were equally common. This cohort had only TCR beta chains sequenced, and the lack of alpha or paired-chain data limited which features could be detected. In both the original and validation cohorts, the classifier was reported to diagnose cytomegalovirus status with high specificity and sensitivity. Across donors, most TCR sequences were observed very rarely, whereas some public TCRs were present in many individuals. Correlated functional status among segregating V segments might be attributable to linkage disequilibrium, but an unknown experimental factor could not be ruled out. Some IMGT-functional V segments, including TRBV6-2 and TRBV6-3, could not be distinguished by the 87-base-pair reads and were therefore excluded. In a later analysis, around 15,000 TCR beta sequences were associated with specific HLA alleles at a false discovery rate of 0.05. CMV serostatus was the only immune exposure information available for the cohort. The study listed 164 TCR beta chains as associated with cytomegalovirus. In a later analysis, several top co-occurrence clusters were reported to appear linked to parvovirus B19, influenza, CMV and Epstein-Barr virus. A later genetic analysis reported fewer N-insertions in productive TCRs among donors in an Asian-associated ancestry cluster than the approximately 700-donor mean.

The germline V gene specifies MNHEY as CDR1 and SVGAGI as CDR2. CDR3 length: 14 amino acids, cysteine to phenylalanine. Solely the CDR3 DNA is kept, with 42 bases framed from the first base. Trimming costs V 7 bases and J 0 bases, and their ends lie 9 bases apart. Receptor libraries were prepared by the immunoSEQ multiplex PCR assay. For the multiplex PCR, a mixture combining 60 forward primers for TCR Vbeta segments and 13 reverse primers for TCR Jbeta segments was used. Amplification of the CDR3 region of rearranged TCR beta genes was performed with a multiplex PCR assay on genomic DNA. The Illumina HiSeq System was used to sequence the amplified TCR beta libraries as 87-base-pair reads. As for the original processing: A later analysis counted some 74 million unique TCR beta chains across the 666 repertoires, and 9.5 million to 11 million of these chains were shared by at least two donors. Raw reads were error-corrected and collapsed into unique sequences with a nearest-neighbor algorithm that merged closely related sequences to remove PCR and sequencing errors. CDR3 sequences were aligned to IMGT reference sequences to assign V, D and J gene segments. For a sequence to be retained, at least a six-nucleotide match to both a V gene segment and a J gene segment was required. A rearrangement was called productive if the CDR3 had no stop codons and remained in frame with V and J, and every other rearrangement was called non-productive. CDR3 was defined by IMGT convention, running from the second conserved V-encoded cysteine to the conserved J-encoded phenylalanine. The earlier analysis of more than 450 of the donors excluded sequences that lacked an unambiguous match to a single V gene segment. In an earlier analysis of more than 500 of the donors, a V segment was called functional when productive rearrangements were above 56.7%, and segregating when the standard deviation between donors exceeded 5%. To diagnose cytomegalovirus status from the catalog of TCR beta chain sequences, a statistical classification framework was built. In a later analysis, V and J genes were assigned by comparing TCR nucleotide sequences against IMGT/GENE-DB human TR gene sequences. Using the TCRdist pipeline, a later analysis assigned CDR3 sequences along with most-parsimonious VDJ recombination scenarios. A later analysis defined each TCR beta chain by its CDR3 amino acid sequence plus V-gene family, and excluded reads lacking a unique V-gene family. In a later analysis, approximately 590 highly shared, low-generation-probability nucleotide sequences were removed to address suspected cross-contamination and a sequencing artifact. In a later analysis, a clonal expansion index was calculated for each public chain from normalized within-repertoire ranks of inferred template counts. Generation probabilities in a later analysis came from a VDJ recombination model fitted to out-of-frame rearrangements, and those results were checked against IGoR. Hypergeometric tests were used in a later analysis to score TCR-TCR, TCR-HLA and TCR-CMV co-occurrence, with a repertoire-size bias correction applied to the TCR pairs. In a later analysis, false discovery rates were estimated by permuting HLA or CMV assignments 20 times. In a later analysis, co-occurring TCRs were grouped using DBSCAN, with TCRdist sequence similarity added in when clustering inside HLA-allele-positive subsets. For co-occurrence clustering, repertoires with fewer than 30,000 or more than 120,000 public chains were excluded, along with five repertoires with anomalous nucleotide sharing. TCRdb obtained this table from immuneACCESS and retained in-frame rearrangements with V and J assigned. These tables miss some clones; where compared with another copy, unresolved V genes account for less than half of the shortfall, and the remainder is unexplained. V and J calls and clone size are given by that table; D and trimming were obtained from the DNA. The sample's clone listing holds 90,000 to 130,000 clones. The ten largest clones add up to around 6.5% of the sample.

The cohort comprised under 700 healthy bone marrow donors. At the time of sampling, all cohort members were nominally healthy, though unrecorded immune exposures were likely present. The donor tested CMV seropositive, placing the donor among the approximately 290 seropositive members of the cohort. A peripheral blood sample was provided by each donor, and peripheral blood mononuclear cells were used for TCR beta sequencing. The Qiagen DNeasy Blood Extraction Kit was used to extract genomic DNA from the blood cell samples. In the case of this clone: Its target antigen remains unknown.

What was sequenced was PBMCs. The chain is made from TRBV6-5 and TRBJ2-2; TRBD1 is a possible D gene, resting on 5 matching bases. This clonotype originated in a man between 40 and 49 years old in good health and CMV-seropositive. The base sequence is TGTGCCAGCAAGGGGCAGGCGAACACCGGGGAGCTGTTTTTT. This sequence encodes CASKGQANTGELFF.